The 27 T cell receptor beta chains below were found in one sample sequenced in a study of CD8+ T cells in alopecia areata. Extracted RNA was reverse transcribed, and the resulting cDNA served as sequencing template. TCRdb's copy holds only in-frame clones and misses some; the assay was immunoSEQ multiplex PCR. The repertoire holds fewer than 110,000 clones, with around 59% as singletons. Material for sequencing was CD4+ T cells sorted from blood. These receptors came from a human donor in good health.

The rearrangement joins TRBV30 to TRBJ2-7, with TRBD1 matching 8 bases. Looked up from germline, CDR1 is GTSNPN and CDR2 is SVGIG (reference sequence). Trimming at V came to 2 bases and at J to 6 bases, leaving 3 bases not matched to a gene. CDR3 length: 12 residues. CDR3 protein: CAWSTGGIEQYF. The DNA for the CDR3 is TGTGCCTGGAGTACAGGGGGAATCGAGCAGTACTTC. Looking up the rest from reference TRBV30 and TRBJ2-7 gives the full variable domain: SQTIHQWPATLVQPVGSPLSLECTVEGTSNPNLYWYRQAAGRGLQLLFYSVGIGQISSEVPQNLSASRPQDRQFILSSKKLLLSDSGFYLCAWSTGGIEQYFGPGTRLTVT.

This clone has just a few counts. The V gene is TRBV6-8, the J gene TRBJ1-5, with 7 bases that match TRBD1. The CDR3 sequence is 17 residues long. Germline CDR1 is MNHGY and CDR2 is SAAAGT. Losses at the gene ends were 6 bases for V and 0 bases for J; bases not matched to a gene: 11. The CDR3 coding sequence is TGTGCCAGCAGCCCCCGGACAGGCACTTATAGCAATCAGCCCCAGCATTTT. Protein product: CASSPRTGTYSNQPQHF.

The chain uses TRBV30 and TRBJ1-6; possible D gene TRBD1, 5 bases. CDR1 GTSNPN and CDR2 SVGIG come from the germline V gene (reference sequence). The CDR3 totals 12 residues. Trimming removed 3 bases at V and 12 bases at J, with 12 bases between. CDR3 nucleotide sequence: TGTGCCTGGAGCGACGGGGGGGAACCCCTCCACTTT. This translates into CAWSDGGEPLHF. The full variable domain, in which reference TRBV30 and TRBJ1-6 provide the parts outside the CDR3, is SQTIHQWPATLVQPVGSPLSLECTVEGTSNPNLYWYRQAAGRGLQLLFYSVGIGQISSEVPQNLSASRPQDRQFILSSKKLLLSDSGFYLCAWSDGGEPLHFGNGTRLTVT.

This clone was seen more than once but under ten times. V gene TRBV28 combines with J gene TRBJ1-1; D possibly corresponds to TRBD1 (5 bases). This CDR3 has 15 residues. Germline lookup yields CDR1 MDHEN and CDR2 SYDVKM. V dropped 7 bases and J dropped 2 bases, with 17 bases sitting between them. The CDR3 nucleotides are TGTGCCAGCACCTCGCACGGGGGATTAAACACTGAAGCTTTCTTT. Translated, it gives CASTSHGGLNTEAFF.

The rearrangement links TRBV10-3 to TRBJ1-1; the match to TRBD1 covers 7 bases. This CDR3 spans 15 amino acids. Germline-derived CDR1 and CDR2 are ENHRY and SYGVKD. V lost 6 bases and J lost 1; bases outside the gene matches: 8. In nucleotides, the CDR3 is TGTGCCATCAGGAACACCGGGACAGCGAACACTGAAGCTTTCTTT. Translation: CAIRNTGTANTEAFF.

The J gene is TRBJ1-6, the V gene TRBV7-9; no firm D call. CDR1 SEHNR and CDR2 FQNEAQ come from the germline V gene (reference sequence). This CDR3 has 12 amino acids. Trimming shortened V by 8 bases and J by 6 bases, and 8 bases separated the two germline ends. CDR3 sequence reads: CASRAGNSPLHF. CDR3 DNA sequence: TGTGCCAGCCGCGCCGGTAATTCACCCCTCCACTTT. Filled out from reference TRBV7-9 and TRBJ1-6, the complete variable domain reads DTGVSQNPRHKITKRGQNVTFRCDPISEHNRLYWYRQTLGQGPEFLTYFQNEAQLEKSRLLSDRFSAERPKGSFSTLEIQRTEQGDSAMYLCASRAGNSPLHFGNGTRLTVT.

Here the CDR3 DNA reads TGTGCCAGTAGTATCATCATTGCAGGGAGGGCTAACTATGGCTACACCTTC. Its translation: CASSIIIAGRANYGYTF. This chain joins TRBV19 and TRBJ1-2; a possible D gene is TRBD1 (5 bases). Looked up from germline, CDR1 is LNHDA and CDR2 is SQIVND (reference sequence). The length of the CDR3 is 17 residues. Between the trimmed V and J ends, which lost 3 bases and 0 bases, there was a span of 17 bases.

This chain uses TRBV5-1 with TRBJ1-3, with D tentatively TRBD1 (5 bases). In germline, CDR1 is SGHRS, CDR2 YFSETQ. Trimming cost V 0 bases and J 8 bases, with 18 bases left between them. The CDR3 has 16 amino acids. CDR3 bases: TGCGCCAGCAGCTTGGGACAGCCTCAAGGCAGCGACACCATATATTTT. This codes for CASSLGQPQGSDTIYF.

This chain joins TRBV20-1 and TRBJ1-2; no firm D call. The CDR3 is made up of 11 amino acids. Germline loops: CDR1 DFQATT, CDR2 SNEGSKA (reference sequence). Between the trimmed V and J ends, which lost 2 bases and 4 bases, there was a span of 5 bases. Written as DNA, the CDR3 is TGCAGTGCTAGACTAAGCTATGGCTACACCTTC. This codes for CSARLSYGYTF.

This clone was found a few times. This chain joins TRBV4-1 and TRBJ1-3; a possible D gene is TRBD1 (5 bases). The CDR3 spans 15 residues. Trimming pared 0 bases from V and 2 bases from J, leaving 8 bases between. From germline, CDR1 is MGHRA and CDR2 YSYEKL. CDR3 in DNA: TGCGCCAGCAGCCAAGATTGGGGGACTGGAAACACCATATATTTT. It is translated as CASSQDWGTGNTIYF.

The chain recombines TRBV15 with TRBJ2-1; no firm D call. The V end lost 2 bases, the J end lost 7 bases, and 12 bases lay between the germline ends. The CDR3 is 14 amino acids. Germline CDR1 and CDR2: LNHNV and YYDKDF (reference sequence). Here the CDR3 reads CATSRQASANEQFF. In DNA, the CDR3 is TGTGCCACCAGCAGACAAGCATCGGCGAATGAGCAGTTCTTC.

This clone was detected only a few times. The genes are TRBV29-1 and TRBJ2-3; weak D call: TRBD1 (5 bases). This CDR3 region has 14 residues. The germline V gene encodes CDR1 SQVTM and CDR2 ANQGSEA. V lost 6 bases and J lost 4, with 17 bases in between. The CDR3 region has the DNA TGCAGCGTCACTGGCAGGGTTAGGTCAGATACGCAGTATTTT. It is translated as CSVTGRVRSDTQYF.

This rearrangement joins TRBV30 to TRBJ2-7, with D uncertain. Looked up from germline, CDR1 is GTSNPN and CDR2 is SVGIG (reference sequence). The CDR3 is 11 residues long. V dropped 5 bases and J dropped 7 bases, with 12 bases sitting between them. The CDR3 nucleotides are TGTGCCTGGCGGACCTCTGGAGAGCAGTACTTC. It specifies CAWRTSGEQYF.

A single count supports this clone. The rearrangement uses TRBV2 and TRBJ2-7; the match to TRBD2 covers 7 bases. J lost 2 bases, V lost 4 bases, and 5 bases had no gene match. The V gene's germline CDR1 is SNHLY and CDR2 FYNNEI. The length of the CDR3 is 14 residues. The CDR3 DNA sequence: TGTGCCAGCAGTGGGGGAGGGGCCCCCTACGAGCAGTACTTC. Its translation: CASSGGGAPYEQYF.

CDR3 nucleotide sequence: TGTGCCAGCAGTTTGATGGGGGGCACAGATACGCAGTATTTT. This codes for CASSLMGGTDTQYF. The gene calls are TRBV5-4 and TRBJ2-3; D tentatively fits TRBD1 or TRBD2 (5 bases each). V lost 5 bases, J lost 1 base, and 11 bases lay in between. CDR1 and CDR2 from the germline V gene are SGHNT and YYREEE (reference sequence). This CDR3 is built from 14 residues.

This clone is medium-sized (0.01 to 0.1%) in the sample. J is TRBJ2-3 and V is TRBV28; D is possibly TRBD1 (6 bases). The germline CDR1 and CDR2 sequences are MDHEN and SYDVKM. The CDR3 extends over 15 amino acids. Trimming cost V 2 bases and J 1 base, with 10 bases left between them. The CDR3 spells CASSLQGRGTDTQYF. For the CDR3, the DNA is TGTGCCAGCAGTTTACAGGGGCGGGGCACAGATACGCAGTATTTT. Together with reference TRBV28 and TRBJ2-3, the CDR3 gives the full variable domain: DVKVTQSSRYLVKRTGEKVFLECVQDMDHENMFWYRQDPGLGLRLIYFSYDVKMKEKGDIPEGYSVSREKKERFSLILESASTNQTSMYLCASSLQGRGTDTQYFGPGTRLTVL.

The CDR3 nucleotides read TGCGCCAGCAGCCAAGATATGCAGGGGCCCATGAACACTGAAGCTTTCTTT. This gives the protein CASSQDMQGPMNTEAFF. The chain joins TRBV4-3 to TRBJ1-1, with D possibly being TRBD1 (6 bases). This CDR3 has 17 residues. Trimming shortened V by 0 bases and J by 0 bases, and 14 bases separated the two germline ends. The germline V gene has CDR1 LGHNA and CDR2 YSLEER.

The chain combines TRBV18 with TRBJ1-6; D unclear. This CDR3 comprises 13 residues. The germline CDR1 and CDR2 sequences are KGHSH and LQKENI. The V and J ends lost 5 bases and 10 bases respectively, with 12 bases between them. This chain's CDR3 is CASSGGVMSPLHF. The CDR3 DNA follows: TGTGCCAGCTCAGGTGGGGTTATGTCACCCCTCCACTTT. The full variable domain, rest sourced from reference TRBV18 and TRBJ1-6, is NAGVMQNPRHLVRRRGQEARLRCSPMKGHSHVYWYRQLPEEGLKFMVYLQKENIIDESGMPKERFSAEFPKEGPSILRIQQVVRGDSAAYFCASSGGVMSPLHFGNGTRLTVT.

The chain has TRBV29-1 and TRBJ1-2; possibly TRBD1 for D (5 bases). Germline V lookup: CDR1 SQVTM, CDR2 ANQGSEA. V lost 4 bases to trimming and J lost 8 bases, with 11 bases between them. The CDR3 contains 11 residues. CDR3 in DNA: TGCAGCGTTGGAGGGACTAGGGGCTACACCTTC. Translation: CSVGGTRGYTF.

This clone was counted a few times. The chain employs TRBV29-1 and TRBJ1-2; D uncertain. V was pared by 7 bases and J by 5 bases, with 23 bases between. The CDR3 is made up of 15 amino acids. In germline, CDR1 is SQVTM, CDR2 ANQGSEA. The CDR3 sequence is CSASASTPAYYGYTF. The CDR3 nucleotides are TGCAGCGCCTCTGCAAGTACGCCAGCTTATTATGGCTACACCTTC. Variable domain in full (rest from reference TRBV29-1 and TRBJ1-2): SAVISQKPSRDICQRGTSLTIQCQVDSQVTMMFWYRQQPGQSLTLIATANQGSEATYESGFVIDKFPISRPNLTFSTLTVSNMSPEDSSIYLCSASASTPAYYGYTFGSGTRLTVV.

The rearrangement links TRBV5-1 to TRBJ2-2; tentative D call: TRBD2 (5 bases). Germline V gives CDR1 SGHRS, CDR2 YFSETQ. V lost 4 bases and J lost 3, with 7 bases in between. The CDR3 extends over 13 amino acids. This CDR3 is CASSVGDTGELFF. DNA of the CDR3: TGCGCCAGCAGCGTGGGAGACACCGGGGAGCTGTTTTTT. Together with reference TRBV5-1 and TRBJ2-2, the CDR3 gives the full variable domain: KAGVTQTPRYLIKTRGQQVTLSCSPISGHRSVSWYQQTPGQGLQFLFEYFSETQRNKGNFPGRFSGRQFSNSRSEMNVSTLELGDSALYLCASSVGDTGELFFGEGSRLTVL.

The chain combines TRBV9 with TRBJ2-7; D is perhaps TRBD2 (7 bases). Germline CDR1 and CDR2: SGDLS and YYNGEE. The CDR3 totals 16 residues. V was shortened by 2 bases and J by 4 bases, with 19 bases between the two germline ends. The CDR3 DNA follows: TGTGCCAGCAGCGTTCCGATGGGGGGGCCTGAGTACGAGCAGTACTTC. Encoded protein: CASSVPMGGPEYEQYF.

The V call is TRBV28, the J call TRBJ2-1; 12 bases are a match to TRBD2. Germline-derived CDR1 and CDR2 are MDHEN and SYDVKM. This CDR3 region has 13 residues. Losses at the gene ends were 6 bases for V and 10 bases for J; bases not matched to a gene: 4. CDR3 residues: CASSLAGGMEQFF. The CDR3 coding sequence is TGTGCCAGCAGCCTAGCGGGGGGGATGGAGCAGTTCTTC.

V usage is TRBV25-1 and J usage is TRBJ2-6; TRBD2 is a possible D gene (5 bases). Germline-derived CDR1 and CDR2 are MGHDK and SYGVNS. Deletions cut 8 bases from V and 4 bases from J, with 12 bases between. This CDR3 spans 14 amino acids. CDR3 sequence (DNA): TGTGCCAGCGGGGAGATTCAGGGGGCCAACGTCCTGACTTTC. Protein sequence: CASGEIQGANVLTF.

This clone was detected a few times. This chain joins TRBV5-6 and TRBJ2-7; perhaps TRBD2 as D (5 bases). This CDR3 has 17 amino acids. Germline lookup yields CDR1 SGHDT and CDR2 YYEEEE. V was cut by 0 bases and J by 0 bases, with 16 bases left in between. As DNA, the CDR3 is TGTGCCAGCAGCTTGGCCTTAAGGCGGGCCGGCTCCTACGAGCAGTACTTC. This encodes CASSLALRRAGSYEQYF.

The V call is TRBV7-2, the J call TRBJ2-7; TRBD2 agrees at 12 bases. CDR3 length: 15 amino acids. Looked up from germline, CDR1 is SGHTA and CDR2 is FQGNSA. The ends lost 3 bases at V and 5 bases at J; junction bases unmatched: 5. The CDR3 DNA sequence: TGTGCCAGCAGCTTCCTAGCGGGGGGGCCTCACGAGCAGTACTTC. This codes for CASSFLAGGPHEQYF.

The V gene is TRBV30, the J gene TRBJ1-1; possibly TRBD1 for D (6 bases). V lost 3 bases to trimming and J lost 0 bases, with 20 bases between them. Germline V gene lookup returns CDR1 GTSNPN and CDR2 SVGIG (reference sequence). This CDR3 is 17 amino acids long. CDR3 loop: CAWRLSGQSILNTEAFF. The DNA for the CDR3 is TGTGCCTGGAGATTATCTGGACAGTCCATCCTGAACACTGAAGCTTTCTTT.